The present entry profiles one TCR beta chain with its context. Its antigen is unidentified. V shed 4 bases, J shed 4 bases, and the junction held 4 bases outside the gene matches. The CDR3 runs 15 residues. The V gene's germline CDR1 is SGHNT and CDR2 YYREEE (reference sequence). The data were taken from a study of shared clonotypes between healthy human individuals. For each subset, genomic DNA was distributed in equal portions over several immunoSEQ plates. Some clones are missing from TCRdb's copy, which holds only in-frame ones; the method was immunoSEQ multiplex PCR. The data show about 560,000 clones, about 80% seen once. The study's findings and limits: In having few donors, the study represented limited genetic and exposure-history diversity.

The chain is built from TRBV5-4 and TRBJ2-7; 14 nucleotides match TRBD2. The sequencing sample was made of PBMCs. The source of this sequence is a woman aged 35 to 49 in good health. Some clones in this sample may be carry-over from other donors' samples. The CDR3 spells CASSKGLAGAYEQYF. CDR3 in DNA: TGTGCCAGCAGCAAGGGACTAGCGGGAGCTTACGAGCAGTACTTC.